One T cell receptor (beta chain) is described in this entry. The table came from immunoSEQ multiplex PCR; TCRdb's copy has only in-frame clones and leaves some out. The data hold approximately 100,000 clones, with 89% observed a single time. Germline values: CDR1 SGHDT, CDR2 YYEEEE. J was trimmed by 0 bases and V by 5 bases; bases with no gene match: 13. The CDR3 spans 18 residues. These data originate in a study of blood T cell repertoires in COVID-19. Study overall: The United States, Italy and Spain were the sources of the acute and convalescent COVID-19 samples. T cells, B-cell-depleted T cells, or PBMCs supplied cDNA or gDNA.

This receptor was taken from a woman of 80 years or more in a cohort sampled during active COVID-19. V gene TRBV5-6 combines with J gene TRBJ1-2, with 10 bases identical to TRBD1. The sequenced material came from peripheral blood. In DNA, the CDR3 is TGTGCCAGCAGTCATCCGCCGGGACAGGGGAAAGCTAACTATGGCTACACCTTC. Protein product: CASSHPPGQGKANYGYTF.